A selection of T cell receptor beta chains follows, all from one sample in a study of blood T cells in healthy people across ages. Using its own MiXCR run on the 5' RACE reads, TCRdb lists one record per CDR3 protein. The table includes 710,000 or so distinct CDR3 sequences, 32% detected once. Input material: blood. Receptor source: an elderly woman in good health. CDR3s include the opening cysteine and the closing phenylalanine or tryptophan. A D gene is named only where the DNA matches it firmly. Where a row states a size, it is once, few, many or the class of an expanded clone; other rows omit it.

v_gene: TRBV2
j_gene: TRBJ2-7
abundance: many
d_gene: NA
CDR3aa: CASSEFRGYEQYF
CDR3nt: TGTGCCAGCAGTGAATTCAGGGGTTACGAGCAGTACTTC

v_gene: TRBV6-2/TRBV6-3
j_gene: TRBJ1-5
abundance: NA
d_gene: TRBD1
CDR3aa: CASNGDRGLYSNQPQHF
CDR3nt: TGTGCCAGCAACGGAGACAGGGGGCTTTATAGCAATCAGCCCCAGCATTTT

v_gene: TRBV7-2
j_gene: TRBJ2-7
abundance: many
d_gene: TRBD1
CDR3aa: CASSLVPGTGENEQYF
CDR3nt: TGTGCCAGCAGCTTAGTTCCCGGGACAGGGGAGAACGAGCAGTACTTC

v_gene: TRBV3-1
j_gene: TRBJ1-2
abundance: many
d_gene: NA
CDR3aa: CASSQDNVLGINYGYTF
CDR3nt: TGTGCCAGCAGCCAAGATAATGTTCTCGGAATTAACTATGGCTACACCTTC

v_gene: TRBV20-1
j_gene: TRBJ2-7
abundance: NA
d_gene: TRBD2
CDR3aa: CSASPIAGGYEQYF
CDR3nt: TGCAGTGCTAGCCCCATAGCGGGGGGTTACGAGCAGTACTTC

v_gene: TRBV18
j_gene: TRBJ2-1
abundance: NA
d_gene: NA
CDR3aa: CASSPLRDYEQFF
CDR3nt: TGTGCCAGCTCTCCCCTCCGGGACTATGAGCAGTTCTTC

v_gene: TRBV29-1
j_gene: TRBJ1-2
abundance: NA
d_gene: NA
CDR3aa: CSVELRVGYGYTF
CDR3nt: TGCAGCGTTGAGCTCAGGGTAGGCTATGGCTACACCTTC

v_gene: TRBV7-2
j_gene: TRBJ1-2
abundance: many
d_gene: NA
CDR3aa: CASSPGRLATGYTF
CDR3nt: TGTGCCAGCAGCCCCGGGCGACTAGCCACTGGCTACACCTTC

v_gene: TRBV4-1
j_gene: TRBJ1-3
abundance: NA
d_gene: NA
CDR3aa: CASSQIREQRRNTIYF
CDR3nt: TGCGCCAGCAGCCAAATCAGGGAACAGAGAAGAAACACCATATATTTT

v_gene: TRBV11-2
j_gene: TRBJ1-4
abundance: few
d_gene: TRBD1
CDR3aa: CASSLVTGGGEKLFF
CDR3nt: TGTGCCAGCAGCTTAGTAACAGGGGGCGGTGAAAAACTGTTTTTT

v_gene: TRBV24-1
j_gene: TRBJ2-3
abundance: NA
d_gene: NA
CDR3aa: CATSVKDTQYF
CDR3nt: TGTGCCACCAGTGTTAAAGATACGCAGTATTTT

v_gene: TRBV4-2
j_gene: TRBJ1-6
abundance: few
d_gene: NA
CDR3aa: CASSQEEPRGGSPLHF
CDR3nt: TGTGCCAGCAGCCAAGAGGAACCCAGGGGAGGTTCACCCCTCCACTTT

v_gene: TRBV6-1
j_gene: TRBJ2-3
abundance: many
d_gene: NA
CDR3aa: CASSGTITDTQYF
CDR3nt: TGTGCCAGCAGTGGGACTATCACAGATACGCAGTATTTT

v_gene: TRBV6-2/TRBV6-3
j_gene: TRBJ2-3
abundance: many
d_gene: NA
CDR3aa: CASSYGTLGRTDTQYF
CDR3nt: TGTGCCAGCAGTTATGGGACACTGGGGCGCACAGATACGCAGTATTTT

v_gene: TRBV5-1
j_gene: TRBJ2-7
abundance: NA
d_gene: TRBD2
CDR3aa: CASSLIAGAFYEQYF
CDR3nt: TGCGCCAGCAGCCTAATAGCGGGAGCCTTCTACGAGCAGTACTTC

v_gene: TRBV7-2
j_gene: TRBJ2-3
abundance: many
d_gene: TRBD2
CDR3aa: CASSLGRAGGYQDTQYF
CDR3nt: TGTGCCAGCAGCTTAGGACGAGCGGGGGGTTATCAAGATACGCAGTATTTT

v_gene: TRBV29-1
j_gene: TRBJ1-2
abundance: many
d_gene: NA
CDR3aa: CSVEELSGYGYTF
CDR3nt: TGCAGCGTTGAAGAGCTTTCGGGCTATGGCTACACCTTC

v_gene: TRBV24-1
j_gene: TRBJ2-2
abundance: once
d_gene: NA
CDR3aa: CATSDEFGRANTGELFF
CDR3nt: TGTGCCACCAGTGATGAATTCGGCAGAGCGAACACCGGGGAGCTGTTTTTT

v_gene: TRBV3-1
j_gene: TRBJ1-1
abundance: NA
d_gene: NA
CDR3aa: CASSFALGRAGTEAFF
CDR3nt: TGTGCCAGCAGTTTTGCCCTGGGCAGGGCGGGCACTGAAGCTTTCTTT

v_gene: TRBV10-3
j_gene: TRBJ2-5
abundance: NA
d_gene: TRBD1
CDR3aa: CAPRTGEETQYF
CDR3nt: TGTGCCCCCCGGACAGGGGAGGAGACCCAGTACTTC

v_gene: TRBV6-1
j_gene: TRBJ2-5
abundance: many
d_gene: TRBD1
CDR3aa: CASSEQKGQGLWGETQYF
CDR3nt: TGTGCCAGCAGTGAACAAAAAGGACAGGGGCTGTGGGGAGAGACCCAGTACTTC

v_gene: TRBV7-2
j_gene: TRBJ1-4
abundance: many
d_gene: NA
CDR3aa: CASSRDTSEKLFF
CDR3nt: TGTGCCAGCAGTCGGGACACGAGTGAAAAACTGTTTTTT

v_gene: TRBV7-2
j_gene: TRBJ2-5
abundance: NA
d_gene: NA
CDR3aa: CASSLMWETQYF
CDR3nt: TGTGCCAGCAGCTTGATGTGGGAGACCCAGTACTTC

v_gene: TRBV9
j_gene: TRBJ1-1
abundance: few
d_gene: NA
CDR3aa: CASSVEGVTEAFF
CDR3nt: TGTGCCAGCAGCGTAGAAGGGGTCACTGAAGCTTTCTTT

v_gene: TRBV20-1
j_gene: TRBJ2-7
abundance: many
d_gene: TRBD2
CDR3aa: CSALSSGAGTSYEQYF
CDR3nt: TGCAGTGCACTCTCTAGCGGGGCCGGTACCTCCTACGAGCAGTACTTC

v_gene: TRBV12-3/TRBV12-4
j_gene: TRBJ1-6
abundance: once
d_gene: NA
CDR3aa: CASSLGGVPTPLHF
CDR3nt: TGTGCCAGCAGTTTAGGAGGGGTCCCTACACCCCTCCACTTT

v_gene: TRBV14
j_gene: TRBJ2-7
abundance: NA
d_gene: NA
CDR3aa: CASSQVLGLSNEQYF
CDR3nt: TGTGCCAGCAGCCAAGTTCTGGGTTTATCGAACGAGCAGTACTTC

v_gene: TRBV2
j_gene: TRBJ2-3
abundance: NA
d_gene: TRBD2
CDR3aa: CANSEAGGALDTQYF
CDR3nt: TGTGCCAACAGTGAAGCCGGGGGGGCCCTTGATACGCAGTATTTT

v_gene: TRBV7-9
j_gene: TRBJ1-1
abundance: NA
d_gene: NA
CDR3aa: CASSPESQDPAFF
CDR3nt: TGTGCCAGCAGTCCGGAATCCCAGGACCCAGCTTTCTTT